These T cell receptor beta chains were read from a single sample in a study of identical twins. Using its own MiXCR run on the 5' RACE reads, TCRdb lists one record per CDR3 protein. Of 450,000 to 500,000 distinct CDR3 sequences detected, roughly an eighth appear once; the ten largest clones hold approximately 0.98%. These same records also appear under a second study, on yellow fever vaccine responses in identical twins.

Source material: CD4+ T cells sorted from blood. These receptor sequences come from a woman aged 18-35 years in good health. Each CDR3 is given with its conserved first and last residue. Fields, in order: V gene, clone size, J gene, D gene, CDR3 DNA, CDR3 protein. D genes are given only for firm matches. Clone size is given for some rows only: seen once, a few or many times, or a class if the clone is expanded.

V: TRBV11-2
size: -
J: TRBJ2-3
D: TRBD2
DNA: TGTGCCAGCAGCTCGCGGGGGGAGGGGGTCATGTATACGCAGTATTTT
CDR3: CASSSRGEGVMYTQYF

V: TRBV12-3/TRBV12-4
size: many
J: TRBJ2-7
D: TRBD2
DNA: TGTGCCAGCAGTTTCAGGGTAGCGGGAAACTACGAGCAGTACTTC
CDR3: CASSFRVAGNYEQYF

V: TRBV7-2
size: few
J: TRBJ2-1
D: TRBD2
DNA: TGTGCCAGTGGGACTAGCGGGGGGGCTTACAATGAGCAGTTCTTC
CDR3: CASGTSGGAYNEQFF

V: TRBV20-1
size: -
J: TRBJ2-7
D: TRBD1
DNA: TGCAGTGCCAGGTACAGGGGAATGACCTACGAGCAGTACTTC
CDR3: CSARYRGMTYEQYF

V: TRBV12-3/TRBV12-4
size: few
J: TRBJ2-4
D: TRBD2
DNA: TGTGCCAGCAGTCCCGTAGCGGGACGACGAAAAAACATTCAGTACTTC
CDR3: CASSPVAGRRKNIQYF

V: TRBV4-3
size: -
J: TRBJ1-1
D: -
DNA: TGCGCCAGCAGCCTACAGGGTCAGACGGCTGAAGCTTTCTTT
CDR3: CASSLQGQTAEAFF

V: TRBV6-5
size: -
J: TRBJ2-6
D: -
DNA: TGTGCCAGCAGTTACGGCAGGGCCAACGTCCTGACTTTC
CDR3: CASSYGRANVLTF

V: TRBV20-1
size: -
J: TRBJ2-2
D: -
DNA: TGCAGTGCCCTTTCTCATGGCGCCGGGGAGCTGTTTTTT
CDR3: CSALSHGAGELFF

V: TRBV6-2/TRBV6-3
size: -
J: TRBJ2-1
D: TRBD1
DNA: TGTGCCAGCAGGAGGACTCAGGGGGCGCGGGGTATTGGGTCCTACAATGAGCAGTTCTTC
CDR3: CASRRTQGARGIGSYNEQFF

V: TRBV3-1
size: few
J: TRBJ2-4
D: -
DNA: TGTGCCAGCAGCCAAGACGGAGGGGTGAACATTCAGTACTTC
CDR3: CASSQDGGVNIQYF

V: TRBV5-1
size: -
J: TRBJ2-1
D: TRBD2
DNA: TGCGCCAGCAGCTTGGAAGCGGGGGGGCCAGGTGAGCAGTTCTTC
CDR3: CASSLEAGGPGEQFF

V: TRBV20-1
size: -
J: TRBJ2-1
D: -
DNA: TGCAGTGCTAGAAAGGACAGCTTGGCTGAGCAGTTCTTC
CDR3: CSARKDSLAEQFF

V: TRBV11-1
size: few
J: TRBJ2-2
D: -
DNA: TGTGCCAGCAGCTTAGTCCGGGGGCCGGAGGGGAACACCGGGGAGCTGTTTTTT
CDR3: CASSLVRGPEGNTGELFF

V: TRBV28
size: many
J: TRBJ2-5
D: -
DNA: TGTGCCAGCACCGGGGACATCCAAGAGACCCAGTACTTC
CDR3: CASTGDIQETQYF

V: TRBV5-1
size: few
J: TRBJ2-1
D: -
DNA: TGCGCCAGCAGCTTAAACTCGGGACTTTGGTTCTTC
CDR3: CASSLNSGLWFF

V: TRBV6-2/TRBV6-3
size: -
J: TRBJ1-1
D: -
DNA: TGTGCCAGCAATGGGCGTACCTTGAACACTGAAGCTTTCTTT
CDR3: CASNGRTLNTEAFF

V: TRBV6-1
size: -
J: TRBJ2-7
D: TRBD1
DNA: TGTGCCAGCAGACACAGGGGGAACATTCGCGAGCAGTACTTC
CDR3: CASRHRGNIREQYF

V: TRBV5-1
size: few
J: TRBJ2-7
D: -
DNA: TGCGCCAGCAGCTTGTGGGGCAGGGAGTTCGGGCAGGAGCAGTACTTC
CDR3: CASSLWGREFGQEQYF

V: TRBV5-1
size: -
J: TRBJ2-1
D: TRBD2
DNA: TGCGCCAGCAGCTTTCTAGCGGTCGACTACAATGAGCAGTTCTTC
CDR3: CASSFLAVDYNEQFF

V: TRBV11-2
size: few
J: TRBJ2-7
D: -
DNA: TGTGCCAGCAGCCCTAACCGACAGCCTTCCTACGAGCAGTACTTC
CDR3: CASSPNRQPSYEQYF

V: TRBV11-2
size: few
J: TRBJ2-2
D: TRBD1
DNA: TGTGCCAGCAGCGAACAGGGGGAACGGGTCGGGGAGCTGTTTTTT
CDR3: CASSEQGERVGELFF

V: TRBV3-1
size: -
J: TRBJ2-2
D: -
DNA: TGTGCCAGCAGCCAAGCGGTTCAGGGCACCGGGGAGCTGTTTTTT
CDR3: CASSQAVQGTGELFF

V: TRBV5-1
size: -
J: TRBJ1-2
D: -
DNA: TGCGCCAGCAGCTTGGGGCGATTAGGCTACACCTTC
CDR3: CASSLGRLGYTF

V: TRBV7-2
size: few
J: TRBJ2-2
D: -
DNA: TGTGCCAGCAGCTTAGTGAGGCGGAGGGGGGACACCGGGGAGCTGTTTTTT
CDR3: CASSLVRRRGDTGELFF

V: TRBV7-3
size: few
J: TRBJ2-1
D: -
DNA: TGTGCCAGCAGCTTAATTGCAGGTCATAACTCCTACAATGAGCAGTTCTTC
CDR3: CASSLIAGHNSYNEQFF

V: TRBV25-1
size: -
J: TRBJ2-1
D: -
DNA: TGTGCCAGCAGTCGGACTCCGAATGAGCAGTTCTTC
CDR3: CASSRTPNEQFF

V: TRBV5-6
size: few
J: TRBJ2-3
D: TRBD1
DNA: TGTGCCAGCAGCTTGGTGGACAGGGCCACAGATACGCAGTATTTT
CDR3: CASSLVDRATDTQYF

V: TRBV20-1
size: few
J: TRBJ2-3
D: -
DNA: TGCAGTGCGAGGCTTAGTGCGGGTAGCACAGATACGCAGTATTTT
CDR3: CSARLSAGSTDTQYF

V: TRBV6-1
size: -
J: TRBJ2-3
D: -
DNA: TGTGCCAGCAGCTGGCAGAACACCCGAGCAGATACGCAGTATTTT
CDR3: CASSWQNTRADTQYF

V: TRBV7-9
size: -
J: TRBJ2-7
D: TRBD1
DNA: TGTGCCAGCAGCTTAGACCTAGACAGGGAGCACGAGCAGTACTTC
CDR3: CASSLDLDREHEQYF

V: TRBV12-3/TRBV12-4
size: -
J: TRBJ2-7
D: -
DNA: TGTGCCAGCTCGGACGGCTACTACGAGCAGTACTTC
CDR3: CASSDGYYEQYF

V: TRBV6-5
size: few
J: TRBJ2-5
D: TRBD1
DNA: TGTGCCAGCAGTTACTCCTCCCAGGGACAGGGCGGTCGAGAGACCCAGTACTTC
CDR3: CASSYSSQGQGGRETQYF

V: TRBV27
size: once
J: TRBJ1-2
D: TRBD1
DNA: TGTGCCAGCAGTTTACGAACACCTAGGGGGCTGGGTGGCTACACCTTC
CDR3: CASSLRTPRGLGGYTF

V: TRBV12-3/TRBV12-4
size: many
J: TRBJ2-7
D: -
DNA: TGTGCCAGCAGCTACCGCTACGAGCAGTACTTC
CDR3: CASSYRYEQYF

V: TRBV25-1
size: -
J: TRBJ1-6
D: -
DNA: TGTGCCAGCAGTGGGGCGGGGACTGGTAATCCACCCCTCCACTTT
CDR3: CASSGAGTGNPPLHF

V: TRBV12-3/TRBV12-4
size: medium-sized
J: TRBJ1-3
D: -
DNA: TGTGCCAGCAGTTTAGGAGGCTCTGGAAACACCATATATTTT
CDR3: CASSLGGSGNTIYF

V: TRBV7-9
size: many
J: TRBJ1-4
D: -
DNA: TGTGCCAGCAGCTTAAGGAATAATGAAAAACTGTTTTTT
CDR3: CASSLRNNEKLFF

V: TRBV29-1
size: few
J: TRBJ2-7
D: -
DNA: TGCAGCGTTGCCGAGCTAAACTTCCCCTACGAGCAGTACTTC
CDR3: CSVAELNFPYEQYF

V: TRBV18
size: -
J: TRBJ1-1
D: -
DNA: TGTGCCAGCTCACCACCGGGTTTCGAAGCTTTCTTT
CDR3: CASSPPGFEAFF

V: TRBV5-4
size: few
J: TRBJ2-2
D: -
DNA: TGTGCCAGCAGCTTGCCGGGGGACACCGGGGAGCTGTTTTTT
CDR3: CASSLPGDTGELFF

V: TRBV5-1
size: few
J: TRBJ2-3
D: TRBD2
DNA: TGCGCCAGCAGCTCGGGACTAGCGGACACAGATACGCAGTATTTT
CDR3: CASSSGLADTDTQYF

V: TRBV29-1
size: few
J: TRBJ2-1
D: -
DNA: TGCAGCGTCTTACAGGGCCCCCACAATGAGCAGTTCTTC
CDR3: CSVLQGPHNEQFF

V: TRBV12-3/TRBV12-4
size: -
J: TRBJ2-7
D: TRBD1
DNA: TGTGCCAGCAGTTTAAAGGGACAGGCCAACTACGAGCAGTACTTC
CDR3: CASSLKGQANYEQYF